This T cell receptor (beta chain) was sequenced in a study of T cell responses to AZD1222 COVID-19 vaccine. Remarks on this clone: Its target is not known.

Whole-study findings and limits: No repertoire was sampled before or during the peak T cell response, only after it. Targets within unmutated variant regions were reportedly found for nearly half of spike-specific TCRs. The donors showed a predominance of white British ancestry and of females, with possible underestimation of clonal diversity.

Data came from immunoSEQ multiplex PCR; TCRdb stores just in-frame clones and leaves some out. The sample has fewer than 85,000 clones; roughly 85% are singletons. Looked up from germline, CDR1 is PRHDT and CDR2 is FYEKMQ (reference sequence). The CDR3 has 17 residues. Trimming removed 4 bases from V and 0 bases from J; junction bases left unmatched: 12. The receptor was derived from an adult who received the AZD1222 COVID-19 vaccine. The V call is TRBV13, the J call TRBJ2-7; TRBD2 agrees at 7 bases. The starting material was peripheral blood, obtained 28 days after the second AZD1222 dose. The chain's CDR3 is CASSSFRWPSGSYEQYF. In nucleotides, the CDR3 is TGTGCCAGCAGCTCCTTTCGGTGGCCTAGCGGCTCCTACGAGCAGTACTTC.